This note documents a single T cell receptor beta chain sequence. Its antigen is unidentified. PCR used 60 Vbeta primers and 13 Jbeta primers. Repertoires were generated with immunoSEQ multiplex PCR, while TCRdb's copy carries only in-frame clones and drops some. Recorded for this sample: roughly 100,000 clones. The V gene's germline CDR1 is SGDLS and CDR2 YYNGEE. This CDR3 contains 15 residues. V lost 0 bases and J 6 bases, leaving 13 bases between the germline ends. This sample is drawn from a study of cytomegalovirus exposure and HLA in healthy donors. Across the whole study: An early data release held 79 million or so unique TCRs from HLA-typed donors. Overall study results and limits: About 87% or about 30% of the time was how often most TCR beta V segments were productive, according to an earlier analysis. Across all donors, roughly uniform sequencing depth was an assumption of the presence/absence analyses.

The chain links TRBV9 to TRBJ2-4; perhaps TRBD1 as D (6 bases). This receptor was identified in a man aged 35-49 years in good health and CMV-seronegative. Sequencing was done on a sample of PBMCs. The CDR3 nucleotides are TGTGCCAGCAGCGTAGATCAGGGGCTTCTAAACATTCAGTACTTC. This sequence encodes CASSVDQGLLNIQYF.